These 22 T cell receptor beta chains share one sample of origin, sequenced in a study of blood T cell repertoires in COVID-19. Sequenced by immunoSEQ multiplex PCR; TCRdb stores in-frame clones only, minus some. The sample yields roughly 77,000 clones, around four fifths seen once. The sample was peripheral blood. The receptors derive from a human donor in a cohort sampled during active COVID-19.

This clone was seen a handful of times. J is TRBJ1-6 and V is TRBV9; no reliable D call. V was trimmed by 4 bases and J by 5 bases, leaving 13 bases between them. The V gene's germline CDR1 is SGDLS and CDR2 YYNGEE. The CDR3 totals 15 residues. CDR3 loop: CASSPRSMDNSPLHF. CDR3 nucleotide sequence: TGTGCCAGCAGCCCCAGGTCAATGGATAATTCACCCCTCCACTTT.

This chain joins TRBV7-2 and TRBJ1-2, with TRBD1 matching 7 bases. The germline gives CDR1 SGHTA, CDR2 FQGNSA. The V segment lost 1 base and the J segment 8 bases; nucleotides outside the gene matches: 13. This CDR3 is 16 amino acids long. This CDR3 is CASSLESARGVKGYTF. The CDR3 DNA reads TGTGCCAGCAGCTTAGAATCGGCCAGGGGGGTAAAGGGCTACACCTTC.

This clone was counted a single time. The chain links TRBV6-1 to TRBJ2-7; D gene unclear. The germline V and J ends were trimmed by 3 bases and 0 bases, with 3 bases remaining between them. The CDR3 runs 12 residues. CDR1 and CDR2 (germline): MNHNS, SASEGT. The CDR3: CASSDSSYEQYF. The CDR3 DNA sequence: TGTGCCAGCAGTGACAGCTCCTACGAGCAGTACTTC.

This chain links TRBV7-9 with TRBJ1-1, with 8 nucleotides matching TRBD1. Germline assignment: CDR1 SEHNR and CDR2 FQNEAQ (reference sequence). The CDR3 runs 15 residues. The V segment lost 6 bases and the J segment 8 bases; nucleotides outside the gene matches: 14. CDR3 region: CASRLTGGDSPEAFF. As DNA, the CDR3 is TGTGCCAGCAGGCTAACAGGGGGGGACAGCCCGGAAGCTTTCTTT. The full variable domain, with the rest looked up from reference TRBV7-9 and TRBJ1-1, is DTGVSQNPRHKITKRGQNVTFRCDPISEHNRLYWYRQTLGQGPEFLTYFQNEAQLEKSRLLSDRFSAERPKGSFSTLEIQRTEQGDSAMYLCASRLTGGDSPEAFFGQGTRLTVV.

The chain has TRBV4-3 and TRBJ2-6, with D possibly being TRBD1 (5 bases). Trimming stripped 5 bases from V and 3 bases from J, with 17 bases between. In germline, CDR1 is LGHNA, CDR2 YSLEER. The CDR3 has 17 residues. The chain's CDR3 is CASSLRVGAGGANVLTF. CDR3 nucleotide sequence: TGCGCCAGCAGCTTACGCGTAGGGGCAGGTGGGGCCAACGTCCTGACTTTC.

The chain combines TRBV19 with TRBJ2-1; tentative D call: TRBD1 (6 bases). V was trimmed by 5 bases and J by 3 bases, leaving 20 bases between them. Germline CDR1 LNHDA, CDR2 SQIVND (reference sequence). This CDR3 spans 17 amino acids. CDR3 loop: CASSPWGQGRYYNEQFF. The CDR3 nucleotides read TGTGCCAGTAGTCCCTGGGGGCAGGGGCGCTACTACAATGAGCAGTTCTTC.

This chain joins TRBV5-4 and TRBJ1-2; perhaps TRBD1 as D (6 bases). The CDR3 runs 15 residues. The V end lost 0 bases, the J end lost 4 bases, and 13 bases lay between the germline ends. Germline V gene data show CDR1 as SGHNT and CDR2 as YYREEE (reference sequence). DNA for the CDR3: TGTGCCAGCAGCTTGGCCACTTTGGACAGCTATGGCTACACCTTC. Amino acid sequence: CASSLATLDSYGYTF.

This sequence joins TRBV18 and TRBJ1-6, with 9 bases lining up with TRBD1. Trimming at V came to 5 bases and at J to 7 bases, leaving 3 bases not matched to a gene. Per the germline V gene, CDR1 is KGHSH and CDR2 is LQKENI. The CDR3 totals 14 residues. The CDR3 coding sequence is TGTGCCAGCTCATCGGGGACAGGGAATTCACCCCTCCACTTT. Its protein product is CASSSGTGNSPLHF.

The genes are TRBV7-2 and TRBJ2-7; perhaps TRBD2 as D (5 bases). CDR3 length: 13 amino acids. Trimming took off 1 base at V and 4 bases at J, with 8 bases between the two ends. The germline gives CDR1 SGHTA, CDR2 FQGNSA. The CDR3 loop reads CASSLVAGYEQYF. CDR3 coding DNA: TGTGCCAGCAGCTTAGTGGCGGGTTACGAGCAGTACTTC. The full variable domain, in which reference TRBV7-2 and TRBJ2-7 provide the parts outside the CDR3, is GAGVSQSPSNKVTEKGKDVELRCDPISGHTALYWYRQSLGQGLEFLIYFQGNSAPDKSGLPSDRFSAERTGGSVSTLTIQRTQQEDSAVYLCASSLVAGYEQYFGPGTRLTVT.

In DNA, the CDR3 is TGTGCCAGCACCCTCGGGGATCAGCCCCAGCATTTT. It yields the protein CASTLGDQPQHF. The chain employs TRBV6-5 and TRBJ1-5; D is undetermined. The V end lost 7 bases, the J end lost 5 bases, and 9 bases lay between the germline ends. This CDR3 has 12 amino acids. Germline CDR1 reads MNHEY; CDR2 reads SVGAGI.

The chain combines TRBV19 with TRBJ2-1, with D tentatively TRBD2 (5 bases). The CDR3 contains 13 residues. The V end lost 3 bases, the J end lost 10 bases, and 13 bases lay between the germline ends. Germline V gene lookup returns CDR1 LNHDA and CDR2 SQIVND (reference sequence). CDR3 nucleotides: TGTGCCAGTAGTATCCCCGGGATCGACGAGCAGTTCTTC. Translation: CASSIPGIDEQFF. Filled out from reference TRBV19 and TRBJ2-1, the complete variable domain reads DGGITQSPKYLFRKEGQNVTLSCEQNLNHDAMYWYRQDPGQGLRLIYYSQIVNDFQKGDIAEGYSVSREKKESFPLTVTSAQKNPTAFYLCASSIPGIDEQFFGPGTRLTVL.

The chain carries TRBV7-9 and TRBJ1-1, with D possibly being TRBD1 (5 bases). The CDR3 contains 16 residues. V was shortened by 0 bases and J by 1 base, with 12 bases between the two germline ends. Germline CDR1 is SEHNR and CDR2 is FQNEAQ (reference sequence). The CDR3 nucleotides are TGTGCCAGCAGCTTAGCGGCGGGACGGTCGAACACTGAAGCTTTCTTT. Encoded protein: CASSLAAGRSNTEAFF.

The chain has TRBV12-3 or TRBV12-4 and TRBJ2-5; no reliable D call. Trimming stripped 3 bases from V and 5 bases from J, with 4 bases between. The CDR3 is 11 amino acids. In DNA form, the CDR3 reads TGTGCCAGCAGTTTTGGCGAGACCCAGTACTTC. It yields the protein CASSFGETQYF.

CDR3 nucleotide sequence: TGTGCCAGCAGCCCTCAGGGAGGCACTGAAGCTTTCTTT. It codes for CASSPQGGTEAFF. The V and J genes are TRBV12-3 or TRBV12-4 and TRBJ1-1; TRBD1 is a possible D gene (5 bases). The CDR3 consists of 13 residues. V was trimmed by 6 bases and J by 4 bases, leaving 12 bases between them.

The CDR3 reads CASSPGASYHEQYF. Written as DNA, the CDR3 is TGTGCCAGCTCCCCCGGCGCTAGCTACCACGAGCAGTACTTC. The V call is TRBV18, the J call TRBJ2-7; D perhaps matches TRBD2 (5 bases). Trimming cost V 6 bases and J 5 bases, with 17 bases left between them. Germline lookup yields CDR1 KGHSH and CDR2 LQKENI. The CDR3 consists of 14 residues.

This clone showed up just a few times. This chain uses TRBV29-1 with TRBJ2-1; 9 nucleotides align to TRBD1. The CDR3 loop spans 13 amino acids. The V gene end was trimmed by 7 bases and the J gene end by 8 bases; junction bases not matched to a gene: 9. The V gene's germline CDR1 is SQVTM and CDR2 ANQGSEA. The CDR3 bases are TGCAGCGGTATGGGACAGGGAGTCCATGAGCAGTTCTTC. Its protein is CSGMGQGVHEQFF.

The chain combines TRBV6-6 with TRBJ2-7; D remains ambiguous. Germline lookup yields CDR1 MNHNY and CDR2 SVGAGI (reference sequence). The V end lost 5 bases, the J end lost 3 bases, and 14 bases lay between the germline ends. The CDR3 has 14 amino acids. CDR3: CASSASPTFYEQYF. CDR3 in DNA: TGTGCCAGCAGTGCCTCCCCGACATTCTACGAGCAGTACTTC.

The chain combines TRBV3-1 (or the pseudogene TRBV3-2) with TRBJ2-3; 8 bases line up with TRBD2. CDR1 and CDR2 from the germline V gene are LGHDT and YNNKEL (reference sequence). The trim removed 1 base at V and 4 bases at J, leaving 7 bases unmatched. The CDR3 runs to 16 residues. CDR3 residues: CASSQVGGGPADTQYF. In DNA form, the CDR3 reads TGTGCCAGCAGCCAAGTTGGCGGGGGGCCGGCAGATACGCAGTATTTT.

The sample holds a few counts of this clone. The chain recombines TRBV7-2 with TRBJ2-5; 8 bases align to TRBD2. Germline V gene sequence: CDR1 SGHTA, CDR2 FQGNSA. This CDR3 has 13 amino acids. The trim removed 5 bases at V and 4 bases at J, leaving 3 bases unmatched. CDR3 in DNA: TGTGCCAGCAGCCCTAGCGGGCGAGAGACCCAGTACTTC. It specifies CASSPSGRETQYF.

The chain joins TRBV19 to TRBJ1-2; D may be TRBD1 (5 bases). V gave up 7 bases and J gave up 2 bases, with 17 bases separating them. The CDR3 consists of 15 residues. Germline V gene sequence: CDR1 LNHDA, CDR2 SQIVND (reference sequence). As DNA, the CDR3 is TGTGCCAGTACCCCTATGGTCGGGGGGAACTATGGCTACACCTTC. Encoded protein: CASTPMVGGNYGYTF.

V gene TRBV2 combines with J gene TRBJ2-5; 12 bases match TRBD2. The CDR3 spans 15 residues. The germline V gene encodes CDR1 SNHLY and CDR2 FYNNEI. Germline trimming cut 6 bases from V and 5 bases from J; bases unmatched to any gene: 7. CDR3 region: CASSGLAGPKETQYF. CDR3 in DNA: TGTGCCAGCAGCGGACTAGCGGGGCCAAAGGAGACCCAGTACTTC.

The count of this clone is one. The chain recombines TRBV15 with TRBJ2-3; 8 bases agree with TRBD2. The CDR3 runs 15 residues. J gave up 6 bases and V 0 bases, and 5 bases lay outside the gene matches. Germline CDR1 and CDR2: LNHNV and YYDKDF (reference sequence). As DNA, the CDR3 is TGTGCCACCAGCAGAGATGGGACTAGGGGGGATACGCAGTATTTT. Protein sequence: CATSRDGTRGDTQYF. Looking up the rest from reference TRBV15 and TRBJ2-3 gives the full variable domain: DAMVIQNPRYQVTQFGKPVTLSCSQTLNHNVMYWYQQKSSQAPKLLFHYYDKDFNNEADTPDNFQSRRPNTSFCFLDIRSPGLGDTAMYLCATSRDGTRGDTQYFGPGTRLTVL.